The 9 T cell receptor beta chains reported below all come from one sample, sequenced in a study of neurological immune-mediated disorders. TCRdb reanalysed the 5' RACE reads using MiXCR and keeps one entry per CDR3 protein. The sample holds 35,000 to 45,000 distinct CDR3 sequences; around 3.1% are singletons and the top ten take approximately 8.4%. Time point denoted: longitudinal time-point 1 (baseline). Sequencing was carried out using PBMCs. The origin of the receptors is a woman in her sixties or seventies with multiple sclerosis.

This clonotype was observed at least ten times. The chain carries TRBV7-9 and TRBJ2-2, with a possible D match to TRBD2 (5 bases). V was cut by 7 bases and J by 2 bases, with 11 bases left in between. There are 14 residues in the CDR3. Germline values: CDR1 SEHNR, CDR2 FQNEAQ (reference sequence). The CDR3 spells CASTERINTGELFF. In DNA, the CDR3 is TGTGCCAGCACTGAGCGGATCAACACCGGGGAGCTGTTTTTT.

This clonotype was counted ten times or more. A much larger clone differs from this one at a single base, so this may be a read error. No conserved phenylalanine or tryptophan ends this CDR3, so it is likely a read error. The chain recombines TRBV27 with TRBJ1-6; D is unclear. The germline V gene encodes CDR1 MNHEY and CDR2 SMNVEV (reference sequence). The V gene lost 3 bases and the J gene lost 3 bases, with 12 bases spanning the gap. The CDR3 is 16 amino acids. The CDR3 DNA is TGTGCCAGCAGTTTGTCTTACCCTAGCTATAATTCACCCCTCCACTGT. Encoded protein: CASSLSYPSYNSPLHC.

This clonotype was found a few times. The V and J genes are TRBV28 and TRBJ2-7, with unresolved D. The CDR3 length is 13 residues. CDR1 is MDHEN, CDR2 SYDVKM, per germline. With 4 bases removed from V and 0 bases from J, the gap between germline ends came to 7 bases. DNA for the CDR3: TGTGCCAGCAGTTCTCAACCCTCCTACGAGCAGTACTTC. It translates to CASSSQPSYEQYF. Looking up the rest from reference TRBV28 and TRBJ2-7 gives the full variable domain: DVKVTQSSRYLVKRTGEKVFLECVQDMDHENMFWYRQDPGLGLRLIYFSYDVKMKEKGDIPEGYSVSREKKERFSLILESASTNQTSMYLCASSSQPSYEQYFGPGTRLTVT.

This clonotype occurred many times. The chain joins TRBV7-8 to TRBJ1-1; D unresolved. The CDR3 covers 14 residues. Looked up from germline, CDR1 is SGHVS and CDR2 is FQNEAQ. V was shortened by 2 bases and J by 5 bases, with 12 bases between the two germline ends. The CDR3 here is CASSLLNSQTEAFF. CDR3 sequence (DNA): TGTGCCAGCAGCTTATTAAACAGTCAAACTGAAGCTTTCTTT. Together with reference TRBV7-8 and TRBJ1-1, the CDR3 gives the full variable domain: GAGVSQSPRYKVAKRGQDVALRCDPISGHVSLFWYQQALGQGPEFLTYFQNEAQLDKSGLPSDRFFAERPEGSVSTLKIQRTQQEDSAVYLCASSLLNSQTEAFFGQGTRLTVV.

This clonotype was seen at least ten times. V gene TRBV24-1 combines with J gene TRBJ2-5, with 14 bases that match TRBD2. Germline assignment: CDR1 KGHDR and CDR2 SFDVKD. The V and J ends lost 5 bases and 5 bases, in that order; junction bases with no gene match: 12. The CDR3 totals 18 residues. The CDR3 is CATSAQGTSGGWMETQYF. The CDR3, as DNA: TGTGCCACCAGTGCCCAAGGGACTAGCGGGGGCTGGATGGAGACCCAGTACTTC.

This clonotype was observed at least ten times. This rearrangement joins TRBV27 to TRBJ2-5; D not resolved. The V end lost 6 bases, the J end lost 6 bases, and 14 bases lay between the germline ends. The CDR3 runs 13 residues. Germline assignment: CDR1 MNHEY and CDR2 SMNVEV (reference sequence). The CDR3, as DNA: TGTGCCAGCAGGGGTCGGGCCACGCAGACCCAGTACTTC. This sequence encodes CASRGRATQTQYF.

In this sample, this clonotype turned up many times. Germline is not matched at one junction end, which may reflect a read error. The rearrangement links TRBV3-1 to TRBJ2-1; D gene uncertain. Germline CDR1 and CDR2: LGHDT and YNNKEL (reference sequence). The CDR3 covers 15 residues. CDR3 sequence reads: CASSQGTGMYNDQFF. CDR3 nucleotide sequence: TGTGCCAGCAGCCAAGGGACCGGCATGTACAATGATCAGTTCTTC.

Notes on this clonotype: This may be a read error: a much more frequent sequence differs by one nucleotide. The chain has TRBV20-1 and TRBJ2-1, with D perhaps matching TRBD1 or TRBD2 (5 bases each). Germline CDR1 and CDR2: DFQATT and SNEGSKA (reference sequence). The CDR3 covers 15 residues. V shed 8 bases and J shed 6 bases, with 23 bases lying between them. CDR3 DNA: TGCAGTACCGACGGTGAGGGCAGTCAGGGCAATGAGCAGTTCTTC. It encodes CSTDGEGSQGNEQFF.

This clonotype was recorded many times. The chain employs TRBV12-3 or TRBV12-4 and TRBJ2-1; D uncertain. Trimming took 4 bases from V and 7 from J, leaving 17 bases between them. The CDR3 contains 15 residues. CDR3 in amino acids: CASSSAQRAGNEQFF. Here the CDR3 DNA reads TGTGCCAGCAGTTCCGCCCAACGGGCTGGGAATGAGCAGTTCTTC.